This paragraph covers one T cell receptor (beta chain) sequence. Its specificity is not known. The data were obtained in a study of vaccination and CD4 T cells after COVID-19. Regarding the study as a whole: Convalescent patients' clones that were vaccine-specific were spike mono-reactive in 304 of 307 cases.

Specified treatment: roughly 11-day PBMC culture with coronavirus spike peptide pools or control peptides (ViraFEST assay). Ahead of the COVID-19 pandemic (2011-2018), the CD4+ T cells of the unexposed donor were collected. Trimming at V came to 4 bases and at J to 5 bases, leaving 7 bases not matched to a gene. The germline gives CDR1 DFQATT, CDR2 SNEGSKA (reference sequence). This CDR3 has 14 amino acids. The Oncomine TCR Beta short-read assay sequenced DNA from cultured CD4+ T cells. Via MiXCR, TCRdb re-called the PCR reads, giving one row per CDR3 protein. The data contain about 9,200 distinct CDR3 sequences, more than 25% of them singletons.

This chain links TRBV20-1 with TRBJ1-2, with 10 bases lining up with TRBD1. The sample comprised CD4+ T cells from blood, cultured in vitro. This TCR was recovered from a human donor in good health. CDR3 loop: CSATSTGGGYGYTF. DNA for the CDR3: TGCAGTGCTACCTCGACAGGGGGCGGTTATGGCTACACCTTC.